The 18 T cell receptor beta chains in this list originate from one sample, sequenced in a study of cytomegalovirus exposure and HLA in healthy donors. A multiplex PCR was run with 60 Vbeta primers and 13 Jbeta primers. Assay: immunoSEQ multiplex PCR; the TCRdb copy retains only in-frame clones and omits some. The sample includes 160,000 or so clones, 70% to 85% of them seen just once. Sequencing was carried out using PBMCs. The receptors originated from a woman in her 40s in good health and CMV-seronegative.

The CDR3 sequence is CASSLTFGETQYF. For the CDR3, the DNA is TGTGCCAGCAGCTTAACGTTCGGGGAGACCCAGTACTTC. This chain links TRBV7-3 with TRBJ2-5; D uncertain. The germline V gene has CDR1 SGHTA and CDR2 FQGTGA. V dropped 0 bases and J dropped 5 bases, with 7 bases sitting between them. The CDR3 totals 13 residues.

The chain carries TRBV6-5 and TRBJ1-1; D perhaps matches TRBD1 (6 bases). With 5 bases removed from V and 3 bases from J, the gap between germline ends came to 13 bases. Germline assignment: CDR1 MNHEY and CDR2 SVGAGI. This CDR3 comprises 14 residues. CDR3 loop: CASSEGTYYTEAFF. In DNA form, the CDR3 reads TGTGCCAGCAGTGAAGGGACATACTACACTGAAGCTTTCTTT.

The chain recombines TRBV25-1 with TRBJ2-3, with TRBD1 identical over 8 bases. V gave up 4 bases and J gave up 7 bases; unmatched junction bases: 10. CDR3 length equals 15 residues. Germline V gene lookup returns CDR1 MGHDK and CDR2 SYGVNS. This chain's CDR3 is CASSADRAFRNTQYF. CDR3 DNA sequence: TGTGCCAGCAGTGCGGACAGGGCCTTCAGGAATACGCAGTATTTT.

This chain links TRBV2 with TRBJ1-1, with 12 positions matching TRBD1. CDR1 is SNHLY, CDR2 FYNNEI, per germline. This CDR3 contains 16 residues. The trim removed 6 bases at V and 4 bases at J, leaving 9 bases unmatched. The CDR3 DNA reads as TGTGCCAGCAGCTACCGGGACAGGGGGCCTGGCACTGAAGCTTTCTTT. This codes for CASSYRDRGPGTEAFF.

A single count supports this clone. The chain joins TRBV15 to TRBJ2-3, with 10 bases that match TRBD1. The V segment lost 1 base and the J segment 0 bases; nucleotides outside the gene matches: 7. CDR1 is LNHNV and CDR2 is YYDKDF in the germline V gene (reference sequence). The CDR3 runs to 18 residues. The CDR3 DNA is TGTGCCACCAGCAGAGCCCCCGGGACAGGGGCAAGCACAGATACGCAGTATTTT. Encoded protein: CATSRAPGTGASTDTQYF.

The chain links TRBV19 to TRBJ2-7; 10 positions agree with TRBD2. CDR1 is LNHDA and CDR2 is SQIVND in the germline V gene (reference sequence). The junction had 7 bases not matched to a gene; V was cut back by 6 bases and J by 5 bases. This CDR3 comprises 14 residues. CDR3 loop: CASRTSGIRNEQYF. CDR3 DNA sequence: TGTGCCAGTAGAACTAGCGGGATCAGGAACGAGCAGTACTTC. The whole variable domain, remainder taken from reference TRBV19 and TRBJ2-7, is DGGITQSPKYLFRKEGQNVTLSCEQNLNHDAMYWYRQDPGQGLRLIYYSQIVNDFQKGDIAEGYSVSREKKESFPLTVTSAQKNPTAFYLCASRTSGIRNEQYFGPGTRLTVT.

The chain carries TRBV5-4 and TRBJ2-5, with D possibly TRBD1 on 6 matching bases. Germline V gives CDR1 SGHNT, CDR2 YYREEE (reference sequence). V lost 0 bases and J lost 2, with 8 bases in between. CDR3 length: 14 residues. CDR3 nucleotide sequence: TGTGCCAGCAGCTTGGTGGGGGCTCAAGAGACCCAGTACTTC. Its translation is CASSLVGAQETQYF.

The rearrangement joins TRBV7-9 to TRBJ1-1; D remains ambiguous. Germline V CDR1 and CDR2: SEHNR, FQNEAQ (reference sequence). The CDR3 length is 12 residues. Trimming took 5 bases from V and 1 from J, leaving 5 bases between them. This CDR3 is CASSPSNTEAFF. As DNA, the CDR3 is TGTGCCAGCAGCCCTTCGAACACTGAAGCTTTCTTT.

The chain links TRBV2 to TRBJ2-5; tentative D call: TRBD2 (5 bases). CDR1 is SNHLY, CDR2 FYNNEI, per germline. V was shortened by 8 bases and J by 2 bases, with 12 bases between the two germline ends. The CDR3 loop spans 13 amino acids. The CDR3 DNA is TGTGCCAGCGAACGGGGAACTCAAGAGACCCAGTACTTC. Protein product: CASERGTQETQYF.

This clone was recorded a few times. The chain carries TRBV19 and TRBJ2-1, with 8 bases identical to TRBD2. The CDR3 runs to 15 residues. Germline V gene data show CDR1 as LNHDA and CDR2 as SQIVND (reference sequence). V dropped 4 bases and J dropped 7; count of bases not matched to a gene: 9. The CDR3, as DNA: TGTGCCAGTAGTACGGTAGCGGGGCGGGCAAATGAGCAGTTCTTC. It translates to CASSTVAGRANEQFF.

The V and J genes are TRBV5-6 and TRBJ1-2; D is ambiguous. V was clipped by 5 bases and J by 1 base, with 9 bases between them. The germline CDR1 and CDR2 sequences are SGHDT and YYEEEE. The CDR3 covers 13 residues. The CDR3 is CASRLRGNYGYTF. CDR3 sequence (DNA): TGTGCCAGCAGGTTACGGGGTAACTATGGCTACACCTTC. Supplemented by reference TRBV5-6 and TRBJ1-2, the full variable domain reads DAGVTQSPTHLIKTRGQQVTLRCSPKSGHDTVSWYQQALGQGPQFIFQYYEEEERQRGNFPDRFSGHQFPNYSSELNVNALLLGDSALYLCASRLRGNYGYTFGSGTRLTVV.

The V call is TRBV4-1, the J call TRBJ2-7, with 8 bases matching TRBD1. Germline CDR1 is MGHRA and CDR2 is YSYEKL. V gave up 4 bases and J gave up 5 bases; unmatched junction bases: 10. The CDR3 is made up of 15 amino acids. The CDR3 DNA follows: TGCGCCAGCAGCCGGAAGCCGGGACAGGAGGACGAGCAGTACTTC. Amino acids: CASSRKPGQEDEQYF.

The CDR3 protein is CASSLGQLNQPQHF. Written as DNA, the CDR3 is TGTGCCAGCAGCCTGGGACAGTTGAATCAGCCCCAGCATTTT. This rearrangement joins TRBV5-8 to TRBJ1-5, with 7 bases aligning to TRBD1. CDR3 length: 14 amino acids. Germline values: CDR1 SGHTS, CDR2 YDEGEE. The trim removed 4 bases at V and 4 bases at J, leaving 5 bases unmatched.

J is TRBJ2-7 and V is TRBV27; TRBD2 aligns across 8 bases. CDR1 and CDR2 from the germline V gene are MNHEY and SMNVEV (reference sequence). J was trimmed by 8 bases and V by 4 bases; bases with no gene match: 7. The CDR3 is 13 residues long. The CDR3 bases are TGTGCCAGCAGTTCAGGGACTAGTCGGCAGCAGTACTTC. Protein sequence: CASSSGTSRQQYF.

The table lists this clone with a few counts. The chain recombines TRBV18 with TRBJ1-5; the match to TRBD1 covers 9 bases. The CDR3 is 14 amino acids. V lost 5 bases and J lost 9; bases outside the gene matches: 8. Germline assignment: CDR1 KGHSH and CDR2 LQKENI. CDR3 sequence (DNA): TGTGCCAGCTCATCCGGCGACAGGGGGGGGCCCCAGCATTTT. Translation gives CASSSGDRGGPQHF.

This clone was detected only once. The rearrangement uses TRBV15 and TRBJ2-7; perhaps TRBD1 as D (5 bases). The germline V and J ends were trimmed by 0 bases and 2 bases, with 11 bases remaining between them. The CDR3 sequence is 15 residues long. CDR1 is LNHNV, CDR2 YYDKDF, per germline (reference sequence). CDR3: CATSRDGVGPYEQYF. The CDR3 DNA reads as TGTGCCACCAGCAGAGATGGGGTGGGGCCCTACGAGCAGTACTTC. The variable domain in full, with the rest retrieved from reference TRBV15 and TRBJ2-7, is DAMVIQNPRYQVTQFGKPVTLSCSQTLNHNVMYWYQQKSSQAPKLLFHYYDKDFNNEADTPDNFQSRRPNTSFCFLDIRSPGLGDTAMYLCATSRDGVGPYEQYFGPGTRLTVT.

CDR3 sequence: CASSDGIPNPYEQYF. CDR3 nucleotides: TGTGCCAGCAGTGACGGTATCCCTAACCCCTACGAGCAGTACTTC. This rearrangement joins TRBV2 to TRBJ2-7; D gene uncertain. The germline CDR1 and CDR2 sequences are SNHLY and FYNNEI. Trimming took 3 bases from V and 2 from J, leaving 14 bases between them. The CDR3 contains 15 residues.

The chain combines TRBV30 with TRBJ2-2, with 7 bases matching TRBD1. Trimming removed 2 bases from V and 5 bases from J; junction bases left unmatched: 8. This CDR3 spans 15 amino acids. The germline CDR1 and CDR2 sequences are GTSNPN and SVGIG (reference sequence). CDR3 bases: TGTGCCTGGAGTCCCACCGGGACAGTTACCGGGGAGCTGTTTTTT. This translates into CAWSPTGTVTGELFF. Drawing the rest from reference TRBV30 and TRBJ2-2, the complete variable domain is SQTIHQWPATLVQPVGSPLSLECTVEGTSNPNLYWYRQAAGRGLQLLFYSVGIGQISSEVPQNLSASRPQDRQFILSSKKLLLSDSGFYLCAWSPTGTVTGELFFGEGSRLTVL.